This TCR beta chain is from a study of cytomegalovirus exposure and HLA in healthy donors. Findings of the study overall: Judged likely to be a sequencing artifact was a cluster of highly shared sequence variants. Previously analyzed data showed that most TCR beta V segments were productive at a frequency of about 87% or about 30%.

CDR1 SGHRS and CDR2 YFSETQ come from the germline V gene. V was clipped by 4 bases and J by 0 bases, with 11 bases between them. The CDR3 length is 15 residues. The PCR had 60 Vbeta and 13 Jbeta primers. Only in-frame clones appear in the TCRdb table, and some are missing; sequencing was by immunoSEQ multiplex PCR. Of around 300,000 clones listed, around 66% are singletons. Comments on this clone: Its antigen is not identified.

The clonotype originates from a female donor in good health and CMV-seronegative. Specimen: PBMCs. The chain employs TRBV5-1 and TRBJ2-4, with no clear D. CDR3 sequence reads: CASSASLQAKNIQYF. CDR3 DNA: TGCGCCAGCAGCGCGTCCCTCCAAGCCAAAAACATTCAGTACTTC.